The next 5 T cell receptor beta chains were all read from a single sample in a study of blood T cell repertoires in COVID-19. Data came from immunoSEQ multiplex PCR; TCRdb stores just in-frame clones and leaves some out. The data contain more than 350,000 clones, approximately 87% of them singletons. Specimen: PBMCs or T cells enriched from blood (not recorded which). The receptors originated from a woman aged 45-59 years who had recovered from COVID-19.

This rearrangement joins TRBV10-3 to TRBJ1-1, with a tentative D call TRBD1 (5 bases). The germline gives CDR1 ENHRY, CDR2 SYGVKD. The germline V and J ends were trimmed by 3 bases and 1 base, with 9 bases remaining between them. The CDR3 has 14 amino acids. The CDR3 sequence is CAISDAGGNTEAFF. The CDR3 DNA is TGTGCCATCAGTGATGCGGGGGGGAACACTGAAGCTTTCTTT.

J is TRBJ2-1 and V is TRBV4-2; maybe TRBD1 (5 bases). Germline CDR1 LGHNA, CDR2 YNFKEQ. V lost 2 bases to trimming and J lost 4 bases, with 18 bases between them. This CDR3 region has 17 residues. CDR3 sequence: CASSQLSSAGSYNEQFF. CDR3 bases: TGTGCCAGCAGCCAATTGAGCTCGGCAGGGTCTTACAATGAGCAGTTCTTC.

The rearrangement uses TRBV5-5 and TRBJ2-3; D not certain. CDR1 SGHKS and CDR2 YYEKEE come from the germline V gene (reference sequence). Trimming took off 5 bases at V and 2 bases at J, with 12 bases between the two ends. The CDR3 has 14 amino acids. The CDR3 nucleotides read TGTGCCAGCAGTCCCGGATTAGCCACAGATACGCAGTATTTT. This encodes CASSPGLATDTQYF.

The CDR3 nucleotides are TGTGCCAGTTACGAGCGAACTGAAGCTTTCTTT. It encodes CASYERTEAFF. The chain links TRBV19 to TRBJ1-1; unclear D gene. The CDR3 is 11 amino acids. Germline V CDR1 and CDR2: LNHDA, SQIVND (reference sequence). V lost 8 bases, J lost 5 bases, and 9 bases lay in between.

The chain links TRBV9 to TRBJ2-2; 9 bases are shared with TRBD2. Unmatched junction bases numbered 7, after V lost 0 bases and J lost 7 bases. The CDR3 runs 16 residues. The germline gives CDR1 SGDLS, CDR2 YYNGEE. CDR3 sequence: CASSVGVAGDGGELFF. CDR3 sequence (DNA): TGTGCCAGCAGCGTAGGGGTAGCGGGGGATGGCGGGGAGCTGTTTTTT.